The 20 T cell receptor beta chains given below trace back to one sample, sequenced in a study of CD8 T cells in Susac syndrome (dated by TCRdb to the late 2010s). The receptor library was made with the immunoSEQ multiplex PCR assay. RNA was extracted using the RNeasy kit, and roughly 0.5 to 1 microgram was reverse transcribed with random hexamers. The raw public data were reprocessed by TCRdb itself: fastp quality trimming at Q25, MiXCR clonotype calling, in-frame beta chains only. Each entry merges the rows of one CDR3 protein and shows their most common DNA and genes. This sample gives 150,000 or so distinct CDR3 sequences in total; roughly nine tenths of them show up just once. The top ten constitute 0.065% to 0.1% of the sample. The sample comprised CD4+ T cells from PBMCs. The receptors shown here come from a human donor in good health.

The chain is built from TRBV7-2 and TRBJ1-1, with D hard to call. Germline V CDR1 and CDR2: SGHTA, FQGNSA. The CDR3 length is 14 residues. V was pared by 1 base and J by 1 base, with 7 bases between. The CDR3 DNA sequence: TGTGCCAGCAGCTTAGTCGCAACGAACACTGAAGCTTTCTTT. Translated: CASSLVATNTEAFF.

The rearrangement joins TRBV25-1 to TRBJ2-6, with D unresolved. V lost 3 bases and J 4 bases, leaving 10 bases between the germline ends. Germline V gene data show CDR1 as MGHDK and CDR2 as SYGVNS. The CDR3 runs 15 residues. CDR3 sequence: CASSDLLGGANVLTF. The DNA of the CDR3 is TGTGCCAGCAGTGATCTCCTGGGGGGGGCCAACGTCCTGACTTTC.

The genes are TRBV5-4 and TRBJ2-7; maybe TRBD2 (6 bases). Trimming took 1 base from V and 7 from J, leaving 15 bases between them. CDR1 is SGHNT and CDR2 is YYREEE in the germline V gene (reference sequence). CDR3 length: 14 amino acids. CDR3 residues: CASSLNLPGGEQYF. CDR3 sequence (DNA): TGTGCCAGCAGCTTGAATCTTCCTGGGGGGGAGCAGTACTTC.

The chain carries TRBV20-1 and TRBJ2-5; TRBD2 matches at 9 bases. Looked up from germline, CDR1 is DFQATT and CDR2 is SNEGSKA (reference sequence). The CDR3 loop spans 18 amino acids. After removal of 5 bases from V and 2 bases from J, the junction contained 18 bases not matched to a gene. The CDR3 loop reads CSAFEGSRGGRMQETQYF. The CDR3 nucleotides read TGCAGTGCTTTCGAGGGTTCGCGGGGGGGCCGGATGCAAGAGACCCAGTACTTC.

This rearrangement joins TRBV10-2 to TRBJ2-7, with D possibly being TRBD1 (5 bases). Trimming took 0 bases from V and 3 from J, leaving 9 bases between them. The CDR3 covers 14 residues. From germline, CDR1 is WSHSY and CDR2 SAAADI. Here the CDR3 reads CASSESWQGYEQYF. CDR3 DNA: TGCGCCAGCAGTGAGTCGTGGCAGGGCTACGAGCAGTACTTC.

This sequence joins TRBV9 and TRBJ1-3; 7 bases agree with TRBD1. Germline V CDR1 and CDR2: SGDLS, YYNGEE. The CDR3 is made up of 17 amino acids. The V segment lost 0 bases and the J segment 0 bases; nucleotides outside the gene matches: 6. CDR3 nucleotide sequence: TGTGCCAGCAGCGTAGGGGGACAGTTCCTCTCTGGAAACACCATATATTTT. Its protein is CASSVGGQFLSGNTIYF.

The chain is built from TRBV9 and TRBJ2-5; possibly TRBD1 or TRBD2 for D (5 bases each). The CDR3 covers 13 residues. CDR1 is SGDLS, CDR2 YYNGEE, per germline. V was pared by 0 bases and J by 3 bases, with 6 bases between. The CDR3 nucleotides are TGTGCCAGCAGCGTAGTGGGGGAAGAGACCCAGTACTTC. It specifies CASSVVGEETQYF.

This sequence joins TRBV11-3 and TRBJ2-1; D gene ambiguous. CDR3 length equals 13 residues. The germline V gene encodes CDR1 SGHNT and CDR2 YENEEA. The V and J ends lost 1 base and 4 bases respectively, with 5 bases between them. CDR3 amino acids: CASSLAGYNEQFF. DNA of the CDR3: TGTGCCAGCAGCTTAGCAGGTTACAATGAGCAGTTCTTC.

This clonotype was counted a few times. This chain joins TRBV28 and TRBJ2-2, with 10 nucleotides matching TRBD2. Germline V gene data show CDR1 as MDHEN and CDR2 as SYDVKM. CDR3 length equals 16 residues. Trimming took 3 bases from V and 2 from J; bases not matched to a gene: 3. CDR3 loop: CASSFLAGDNTGELFF. CDR3 nucleotide sequence: TGTGCCAGCAGTTTCCTAGCGGGGGATAACACCGGGGAGCTGTTTTTT.

The rearrangement joins TRBV20-1 to TRBJ1-1; D not resolved. V was trimmed by 3 bases and J by 0 bases, leaving 8 bases between them. CDR3 length equals 13 residues. Germline V CDR1 and CDR2: DFQATT, SNEGSKA (reference sequence). Here the CDR3 reads CSASGPLNTEAFF. In nucleotides, the CDR3 is TGCAGTGCTAGTGGTCCGCTGAACACTGAAGCTTTCTTT.

This chain links TRBV7-9 with TRBJ1-3; D not certain. The germline V and J ends were trimmed by 7 bases and 4 bases, with 11 bases remaining between them. Per germline, CDR1 SEHNR and CDR2 FQNEAQ (reference sequence). The length of the CDR3 is 13 residues. The chain's CDR3 is CASIQSSGNTIYF. Here the CDR3 DNA reads TGTGCCAGCATCCAGTCGTCCGGAAACACCATATATTTT.

The chain recombines TRBV24-1 with TRBJ2-7; D is unclear. The V end lost 4 bases, the J end lost 7 bases, and 19 bases lay between the germline ends. CDR1 and CDR2 (germline): KGHDR, SFDVKD. CDR3 length: 15 residues. For the CDR3, the DNA is TGTGCCACCAGTGACTTAGCTGACCGTCTGAGGGAGCAGTACTTC. Translated, it gives CATSDLADRLREQYF.

V gene TRBV5-1 combines with J gene TRBJ2-5; no firm D call. The CDR3 spans 13 residues. V was shortened by 3 bases and J by 2 bases, with 8 bases between the two germline ends. Germline CDR1 is SGHRS and CDR2 is YFSETQ. The DNA of the CDR3 is TGCGCCAGCAGCTCTACCCCACAAGAGACCCAGTACTTC. Its protein is CASSSTPQETQYF.

The rearrangement joins TRBV9 to TRBJ2-1, with D unresolved. The germline V gene encodes CDR1 SGDLS and CDR2 YYNGEE. The V and J ends lost 1 base and 9 bases respectively, with 5 bases between them. The CDR3 runs 11 residues. CDR3 DNA: TGTGCCAGCAGCGTAAAGGGTGAGCAGTTCTTC. It translates to CASSVKGEQFF.

This chain uses TRBV6-6 with TRBJ2-5; D perhaps matches TRBD2 (5 bases). From germline, CDR1 is MNHNY and CDR2 SVGAGI (reference sequence). V was cut by 2 bases and J by 4 bases, with 14 bases left in between. The CDR3 has 15 amino acids. In nucleotides, the CDR3 is TGTGCCAGCAGTTACCCCCAGCGGTTGGGAGAGACCCAGTACTTC. Protein sequence: CASSYPQRLGETQYF.

The CDR3 is CASSPGGGAETQYF. CDR3 in DNA: TGTGCCAGCAGCCCTGGGGGGGGCGCGGAGACCCAGTACTTC. The rearrangement uses TRBV5-4 and TRBJ2-5, with a possible D match to TRBD2 (7 bases). The CDR3 runs to 14 residues. Looked up from germline, CDR1 is SGHNT and CDR2 is YYREEE (reference sequence). Trimming took off 4 bases at V and 5 bases at J, with 15 bases between the two ends.

The rearrangement uses TRBV5-1 and TRBJ2-7; D may be TRBD1 (6 bases). Trimming took off 3 bases at V and 1 base at J, with 11 bases between the two ends. The CDR3 is 14 amino acids. Germline-derived CDR1 and CDR2 are SGHRS and YFSETQ. The CDR3: CASSSTGKSYEQYF. CDR3 in DNA: TGCGCCAGCAGCTCCACAGGGAAGTCCTACGAGCAGTACTTC.

This chain joins TRBV20-1 and TRBJ1-1; 9 bases are shared with TRBD1. The CDR3 loop spans 13 amino acids. Trimming took 6 bases from V and 6 from J; bases not matched to a gene: 8. Germline V lookup: CDR1 DFQATT, CDR2 SNEGSKA (reference sequence). The CDR3 DNA reads TGCAGTGCCCCGGACAGGGGACTGGCTGAAGCTTTCTTT. Encoded protein: CSAPDRGLAEAFF.

This chain connects TRBV2 to TRBJ1-1; D is ambiguous. The germline V gene has CDR1 SNHLY and CDR2 FYNNEI. V lost 8 bases and J lost 7, with 8 bases in between. This CDR3 contains 10 residues. Here the CDR3 DNA reads TGTGCCAGCTCCGGGAGTGAAGCTTTCTTT. Its translation is CASSGSEAFF.

The CDR3 DNA reads TGTGCCAGCAGCACCGGCGGGGGGAGAGCTAACTATGGCTACACCTTC. Encoded protein: CASSTGGGRANYGYTF. The gene calls are TRBV7-9 and TRBJ1-2, with D maybe TRBD1 (5 bases). The CDR3 loop spans 16 amino acids. Germline CDR1 SEHNR, CDR2 FQNEAQ (reference sequence). V dropped 5 bases and J dropped 0 bases, with 16 bases sitting between them. Based on the CDR3 plus reference TRBV7-9 and TRBJ1-2, the full variable domain is DTGVSQNPRHKITKRGQNVTFRCDPISEHNRLYWYRQTLGQGPEFLTYFQNEAQLEKSRLLSDRFSAERPKGSFSTLEIQRTEQGDSAMYLCASSTGGGRANYGYTFGSGTRLTVV.